Following are 25 T cell receptor beta chains from one sample sequenced in a study of blood T cell repertoires in COVID-19. TCRdb keeps only in-frame clones here, not all; method: immunoSEQ multiplex PCR. This sample has more than 100,000 clones, with 85% to 90% found just once. The sample was peripheral blood. The receptors were gathered from a man aged 45 to 65 with active COVID-19.

The chain links TRBV20-1 to TRBJ2-1, with a weak D call TRBD2 (6 bases). The germline gives CDR1 DFQATT, CDR2 SNEGSKA (reference sequence). This CDR3 comprises 11 residues. V was pared by 2 bases and J by 8 bases, with 7 bases between. CDR3 nucleotide sequence: TGCAGTGCTAGAAAGCGGGATGAGCAGTTCTTC. It translates to CSARKRDEQFF.

This clone turned up a few times. As DNA, the CDR3 is TGCGCCAGCAGCCATGGCCAGACCTACGAGCAGTACTTC. It is translated as CASSHGQTYEQYF. The genes are TRBV4-3 and TRBJ2-7, with D uncertain. The germline CDR1 and CDR2 sequences are LGHNA and YSLEER. V was shortened by 3 bases and J by 2 bases, with 8 bases between the two germline ends. The CDR3 totals 13 residues.

This chain links TRBV6-5 with TRBJ1-1; D is undetermined. Trimming cost V 4 bases and J 5 bases, with 14 bases left between them. There are 14 residues in the CDR3. Germline V gene sequence: CDR1 MNHEY, CDR2 SVGAGI. The CDR3 is CASSSPGRRTEAFF. For the CDR3, the DNA is TGTGCCAGCAGTTCCCCTGGGCGGAGGACTGAAGCTTTCTTT.

The V call is TRBV3-1 (or the pseudogene TRBV3-2), the J call TRBJ2-7; no clear D. Germline V lookup: CDR1 LGHDT, CDR2 YNNKEL (reference sequence). The length of the CDR3 is 13 residues. Trimming removed 1 base from V and 6 bases from J, with 10 bases in between. The CDR3, as DNA: TGTGCCAGCAGCCAAGTAGCAACCGTCGAGCAGTACTTC. Residues: CASSQVATVEQYF.

The chain has TRBV6-5 and TRBJ1-5; D is undetermined. V lost 8 bases and J 2 bases, leaving 10 bases between the germline ends. The CDR3 extends over 13 amino acids. Germline V gene data show CDR1 as MNHEY and CDR2 as SVGAGI. This CDR3 reads CASGLDGNQPQHF. For the CDR3, the DNA is TGTGCCAGCGGGCTGGATGGCAATCAGCCCCAGCATTTT.

The chain combines TRBV7-6 with TRBJ1-2; 11 bases align to TRBD1. CDR3 length equals 17 residues. Losses at the gene ends were 6 bases for V and 8 bases for J; bases not matched to a gene: 17. In germline, CDR1 is SGHVS, CDR2 FNYEAQ. CDR3 bases: TGTGCCAGCAGTTTTCTCCGGGACAGGGGGTCTTCTCGGGGCTACACCTTC. Amino acids: CASSFLRDRGSSRGYTF.

The chain is built from TRBV27 and TRBJ2-3; 11 bases agree with TRBD2. J gave up 2 bases and V 3 bases, and 13 bases lay outside the gene matches. The CDR3 runs 19 residues. Germline V gene data show CDR1 as MNHEY and CDR2 as SMNVEV (reference sequence). The DNA for the CDR3 is TGTGCCAGCAGTTTGTTTCGGCTAGCGGGGGGCCAACTCACAGATACGCAGTATTTT. Translation gives CASSLFRLAGGQLTDTQYF.

This chain links TRBV7-2 with TRBJ1-6; 7 bases map to TRBD1. The trim removed 6 bases at V and 9 bases at J, leaving 8 bases unmatched. Germline V lookup: CDR1 SGHTA, CDR2 FQGNSA. This CDR3 has 14 residues. CDR3 in DNA: TGTGCCAGCAGTAGACAGGGCCATGGTTCACCCCTCCACTTT. Residues: CASSRQGHGSPLHF.

This clone has only one observation. The gene calls are TRBV7-2 and TRBJ2-2, with 9 bases lining up with TRBD2. CDR3 length equals 15 residues. Germline V CDR1 and CDR2: SGHTA, FQGNSA. V lost 4 bases to trimming and J lost 8 bases; unmatched junction nucleotides: 8. The CDR3 sequence is CASSYASGGRGELFF. CDR3 coding DNA: TGTGCCAGCAGCTACGCCAGCGGGGGGCGGGGGGAGCTGTTTTTT.

The chain has TRBV11-2 and TRBJ2-3; 12 bases agree with TRBD2. Germline loops: CDR1 SGHAT, CDR2 FQNNGV. This CDR3 spans 17 amino acids. J gave up 2 bases and V 5 bases, and 8 bases lay outside the gene matches. DNA of the CDR3: TGTGCCAGCAGCACAGGACTAGCGGGGCGCTCCACAGATACGCAGTATTTT. Translated, it gives CASSTGLAGRSTDTQYF.

V usage is TRBV5-5 and J usage is TRBJ2-7, with 8 bases matching TRBD2. V dropped 2 bases and J dropped 2; count of bases not matched to a gene: 3. CDR3 length: 14 residues. Germline V CDR1 and CDR2: SGHKS, YYEKEE (reference sequence). This CDR3 reads CASSLSGGTYEQYF. In DNA form, the CDR3 reads TGTGCCAGCAGCTTAAGCGGGGGAACCTACGAGCAGTACTTC.

This clone was found a few times. The chain employs TRBV5-4 and TRBJ2-7; TRBD2 matches 10 bases. The length of the CDR3 is 14 residues. J lost 6 bases, V lost 2 bases, and 5 bases had no gene match. In germline, CDR1 is SGHNT, CDR2 YYREEE (reference sequence). The DNA of the CDR3 is TGTGCCAGCAGCTTACCAGCGGGGGGGTCCGAGCAGTACTTC. Its translation is CASSLPAGGSEQYF.

The sample holds a few counts of this clone. This chain joins TRBV3-1 (or the pseudogene TRBV3-2) and TRBJ1-1; 7 bases are a match to TRBD1. This CDR3 contains 13 residues. V lost 4 bases and J lost 7; bases outside the gene matches: 6. Germline assignment: CDR1 LGHDT and CDR2 YNNKEL (reference sequence). The CDR3 spells CASSPTGSDEAFF. The CDR3 DNA sequence: TGTGCCAGCAGCCCGACAGGGAGTGATGAAGCTTTCTTT.

The chain has TRBV12-3 or TRBV12-4 and TRBJ2-1; TRBD1 aligns across 7 bases. This CDR3 comprises 12 residues. The ends lost 6 bases at V and 6 bases at J; junction bases unmatched: 2. CDR3 in DNA: TGTGCCAGCAGGGACAGGTTCAATGAGCAGTTCTTC. Amino acids: CASRDRFNEQFF.

The chain joins TRBV5-8 to TRBJ2-1, with 8 bases lining up with TRBD1. Per the germline V gene, CDR1 is SGHTS and CDR2 is YDEGEE. V shed 2 bases, J shed 2 bases, and the junction held 6 bases outside the gene matches. The CDR3 contains 16 residues. The CDR3 nucleotides read TGTGCCAGCAGCTTTCACAGGGGGGCGACCTACAATGAGCAGTTCTTC. It translates to CASSFHRGATYNEQFF.

This clone has only one observation. The chain has TRBV19 and TRBJ1-5; 8 positions agree with TRBD1. CDR1 and CDR2 (germline): LNHDA, SQIVND (reference sequence). The CDR3 spans 14 residues. The V gene end was trimmed by 7 bases and the J gene end by 4 bases; junction bases not matched to a gene: 6. CDR3 sequence reads: CASTLTGENQPQHF. CDR3 nucleotides: TGTGCCAGTACGCTGACAGGGGAAAATCAGCCCCAGCATTTT.

V usage is TRBV6-2 or TRBV6-3 and J usage is TRBJ2-2, with D perhaps matching TRBD1 (6 bases). Germline V CDR1 and CDR2: MNHEY, SVGEGT. There are 14 residues in the CDR3. Between the trimmed V and J ends, which lost 6 bases and 1 base, there was a span of 9 bases. The CDR3 region has the DNA TGTGCCAGCAGCCCAGGGGTGAACACCGGGGAGCTGTTTTTT. It translates to CASSPGVNTGELFF.

The J gene is TRBJ1-4, the V gene TRBV13; 10 nucleotides agree with TRBD1. The CDR3 is made up of 14 amino acids. After removal of 5 bases from V and 6 bases from J, the junction contained 3 bases not matched to a gene. Germline loops: CDR1 PRHDT, CDR2 FYEKMQ (reference sequence). The CDR3 sequence: CASSDGTGDEKLFF. The CDR3 coding sequence is TGTGCCAGCAGCGACGGGACAGGGGATGAAAAACTGTTTTTT.

The gene calls are TRBV4-2 and TRBJ2-1; TRBD2 matches at 11 bases. The V segment lost 0 bases and the J segment 5 bases; nucleotides outside the gene matches: 3. The CDR3 spans 16 residues. Germline assignment: CDR1 LGHNA and CDR2 YNFKEQ. CDR3 nucleotide sequence: TGTGCCAGCAGCCAAGATCTAGCGGGGGGCCACAATGAGCAGTTCTTC. It specifies CASSQDLAGGHNEQFF.

The genes are TRBV6-5 and TRBJ1-2; 8 nucleotides line up with TRBD1. Germline values: CDR1 MNHEY, CDR2 SVGAGI. Losses at the gene ends were 5 bases for V and 4 bases for J; bases not matched to a gene: 6. CDR3 length: 14 amino acids. CDR3 sequence reads: CASSTRQGRYGYTF. For the CDR3, the DNA is TGTGCCAGCAGTACAAGACAGGGGCGCTATGGCTACACCTTC.

The chain couples TRBV29-1 to TRBJ2-3; weak D call: TRBD1 (8 bases). V was trimmed by 6 bases and J by 3 bases, leaving 13 bases between them. CDR1 is SQVTM and CDR2 is ANQGSEA in the germline V gene. CDR3 length: 13 residues. The CDR3 bases are TGCAGCGTGGTACAGGGGGGGACAGATACGCAGTATTTT. Protein: CSVVQGGTDTQYF.

The chain couples TRBV5-1 to TRBJ2-2; D call uncertain. Between the trimmed V and J ends, which lost 4 bases and 0 bases, there was a span of 7 bases. Germline lookup yields CDR1 SGHRS and CDR2 YFSETQ. The CDR3 is made up of 14 amino acids. The chain's CDR3 is CASSLRSNTGELFF. DNA for the CDR3: TGCGCCAGCAGCCTACGTTCGAACACCGGGGAGCTGTTTTTT.

This rearrangement joins TRBV7-8 to TRBJ1-1; D gene uncertain. The germline V gene has CDR1 SGHVS and CDR2 FQNEAQ. Between the trimmed V and J ends, which lost 2 bases and 5 bases, there was a span of 9 bases. The CDR3 totals 13 residues. The CDR3 DNA reads TGTGCCAGCAGCTTAACCCAGGCTACTGAAGCTTTCTTT. Its protein product is CASSLTQATEAFF.

This clone was observed a handful of times. The V gene is TRBV3-1 (or the pseudogene TRBV3-2), the J gene TRBJ1-6, with D unclear. Germline V gives CDR1 LGHDT, CDR2 YNNKEL (reference sequence). The CDR3 is made up of 20 amino acids. V was cut by 2 bases and J by 0 bases, with 20 bases left in between. The CDR3 loop is CASSQKPRALSSSYNSPLHF. The CDR3 nucleotides read TGTGCCAGCAGCCAAAAGCCGCGGGCGTTATCCAGCTCCTATAATTCACCCCTCCACTTT.

Only one count was recorded for this clone. The chain's CDR3 is CASSLGGIDTEAFF. Written as DNA, the CDR3 is TGTGCCAGCAGCTTGGGGGGGATCGACACTGAAGCTTTCTTT. J is TRBJ1-1 and V is TRBV9; TRBD1 might be the D (5 bases). V lost 4 bases, J lost 3 bases, and 13 bases lay in between. This CDR3 contains 14 residues. Germline CDR1 SGDLS, CDR2 YYNGEE.